The 29 T cell receptor beta chains presented below share a single source sample, sequenced in a study of human T cells and chemical hapten exposure. TCRdb recomputed calls from the RACE reads with MiXCR, one row per CDR3 protein. In the table there are roughly 96,000 distinct CDR3 sequences, approximately 9.3% of which are singletons. Time point indicated: patch test 2, 6 weeks after DPC sensitization. Treatment meaning: therapeutic diphenylcyclopropenone sensitization with weekly scalp DPC. Sequenced here: whole blood, sampled in connection with sensitization to the hapten diphenylcyclopropenone (DPC). These receptors all stem from a woman aged 40 to 50 with alopecia areata. Some clones in this sample may be carry-over from other donors' samples.

This clonotype was counted ten times or more. The chain recombines TRBV28 with TRBJ1-3; a possible D gene is TRBD1 (5 bases). Germline V gives CDR1 MDHEN, CDR2 SYDVKM. The V end was cut by 3 bases, the J end by 4 bases, with 19 bases between. This CDR3 has 17 residues. The CDR3 reads CASSLPGAQGYGNTIYF. CDR3 nucleotides: TGTGCCAGCAGTTTGCCAGGTGCCCAGGGATACGGAAACACCATATATTTT. The entire variable domain, with the rest obtained from reference TRBV28 and TRBJ1-3, is as follows: DVKVTQSSRYLVKRTGEKVFLECVQDMDHENMFWYRQDPGLGLRLIYFSYDVKMKEKGDIPEGYSVSREKKERFSLILESASTNQTSMYLCASSLPGAQGYGNTIYFGEGSWLTVV.

This chain joins TRBV29-1 and TRBJ2-2; D is perhaps TRBD2 (5 bases). The germline V gene has CDR1 SQVTM and CDR2 ANQGSEA. This CDR3 region has 13 residues. The V end was cut by 3 bases, the J end by 6 bases, with 11 bases between. DNA of the CDR3: TGCAGCGTTGACGGACTCGGGGCCGGGGAGCTGTTTTTT. Amino acid sequence: CSVDGLGAGELFF.

The rearrangement uses TRBV18 and TRBJ2-1; no clear D. This CDR3 is 12 amino acids long. From germline, CDR1 is KGHSH and CDR2 LQKENI. Trimming removed 3 bases from V and 10 bases from J, with 10 bases in between. The CDR3 loop reads CASSPSLGEQFF. The CDR3 nucleotides are TGTGCCAGCTCACCCTCATTAGGGGAGCAGTTCTTC.

This clonotype appeared many times. CDR3 sequence: CASTPEWTSGRYWYEQYF. The CDR3 coding sequence is TGTGCCAGCACCCCTGAATGGACTAGCGGGAGGTATTGGTACGAGCAGTACTTC. The V gene is TRBV28, the J gene TRBJ2-7; 14 bases map to TRBD2. The CDR3 loop spans 18 amino acids. Per the germline V gene, CDR1 is MDHEN and CDR2 is SYDVKM. V dropped 7 bases and J dropped 4; count of bases not matched to a gene: 15.

Ten or more counts support this clonotype. The gene calls are TRBV7-9 and TRBJ1-6; possible D gene TRBD1, 6 bases. The CDR3 length is 15 residues. V lost 4 bases, J lost 7 bases, and 14 bases lay in between. The germline gives CDR1 SEHNR, CDR2 FQNEAQ (reference sequence). CDR3 DNA: TGTGCCAGCAGCTCTCCCTCTGGACAGAATTCACCCCTCCACTTT. Encoded protein: CASSSPSGQNSPLHF. The whole variable domain, filled in from reference TRBV7-9 and TRBJ1-6, reads DTGVSQNPRHKITKRGQNVTFRCDPISEHNRLYWYRQTLGQGPEFLTYFQNEAQLEKSRLLSDRFSAERPKGSFSTLEIQRTEQGDSAMYLCASSSPSGQNSPLHFGNGTRLTVT.

The table lists this clonotype with many counts. The chain joins TRBV5-1 to TRBJ2-7; the D gene is possibly TRBD2 (5 bases). The CDR3 runs to 14 residues. Trimming stripped 2 bases from V and 5 bases from J, with 14 bases between. From germline, CDR1 is SGHRS and CDR2 YFSETQ. The CDR3 protein is CASSFDTARDEQYF. The DNA for the CDR3 is TGCGCCAGCAGCTTTGATACCGCGCGGGACGAGCAGTACTTC.

This clonotype came up many times. This chain joins TRBV12-3 or TRBV12-4 and TRBJ1-5; a possible D gene is TRBD1 (5 bases). V lost 5 bases, J lost 2 bases, and 13 bases lay in between. The CDR3 spans 15 residues. The CDR3 is CASSATVQGNQPQHF. CDR3 bases: TGTGCCAGCAGTGCGACAGTTCAAGGCAATCAGCCCCAGCATTTT.

This clonotype appeared a few times. The V and J genes are TRBV7-2 and TRBJ2-1; D gene uncertain. Trimming stripped 5 bases from V and 0 bases from J, with 14 bases between. CDR3 size: 16 residues. Per the germline V gene, CDR1 is SGHTA and CDR2 is FQGNSA. The CDR3 loop reads CASSPGMTSSYNEQFF. In DNA, the CDR3 is TGTGCCAGCAGCCCCGGTATGACAAGCTCCTACAATGAGCAGTTCTTC.

This clonotype showed up many times. The CDR3 sequence: CATRTGTYFNEQFF. Here the CDR3 DNA reads TGTGCCACAAGGACAGGGACCTACTTCAATGAGCAGTTCTTC. The chain uses TRBV10-3 and TRBJ2-1; 8 bases fit TRBD1. J lost 6 bases, V lost 10 bases, and 11 bases had no gene match. CDR1 and CDR2 (germline): ENHRY, SYGVKD. This CDR3 contains 14 residues.

The chain is built from TRBV5-8 and TRBJ1-1, with a weak D call TRBD1 (6 bases). The CDR3 spans 15 residues. V lost 1 base, J lost 4 bases, and 14 bases lay in between. Germline CDR1 and CDR2: SGHTS and YDEGEE. The CDR3 region has the DNA TGTGCCAGCAGCTTGCGAGGGGGTGGTCGCACTGAAGCTTTCTTT. Translated, it gives CASSLRGGGRTEAFF.

Many counts were recorded for this clonotype. CDR3 nucleotide sequence: TGCAGCGTTAGCGGACTAGCGGGCACAGATACGCAGTATTTT. The encoded protein is CSVSGLAGTDTQYF. The rearrangement links TRBV29-1 to TRBJ2-3; 10 nucleotides align to TRBD2. This CDR3 is built from 14 residues. J gave up 1 base and V 5 bases, and 3 bases lay outside the gene matches. Germline CDR1 and CDR2: SQVTM and ANQGSEA.

This clonotype was seen a handful of times. The genes are TRBV10-3 and TRBJ2-3, with TRBD2 matching over 7 bases. Trimming cost V 7 bases and J 3 bases; bases outside gene matches: 10. Germline V lookup: CDR1 ENHRY, CDR2 SYGVKD. The CDR3 extends over 15 amino acids. The CDR3 nucleotides read TGTGCCATCACCCTCGGGGGGAGAGGGACAGATACGCAGTATTTT. Its protein product is CAITLGGRGTDTQYF.

At least ten counts were recorded for this clonotype. The genes are TRBV28 and TRBJ2-1; D perhaps matches TRBD1 (6 bases). The CDR3 loop spans 14 amino acids. CDR1 and CDR2 from the germline V gene are MDHEN and SYDVKM. The V and J ends lost 2 bases and 7 bases respectively, with 12 bases between them. The CDR3 nucleotides read TGTGCCAGCAGTTTAACAGGGCAGAAGAATGAGCAGTTCTTC. Amino acids: CASSLTGQKNEQFF.

V is TRBV5-1 and J is TRBJ2-3; 10 positions agree with TRBD2. In germline, CDR1 is SGHRS, CDR2 YFSETQ. V shed 4 bases, J shed 4 bases, and the junction held 15 bases outside the gene matches. The CDR3 consists of 18 residues. The CDR3 here is CASSTGQYTSGNSDTQYF. CDR3 sequence (DNA): TGCGCCAGCAGCACGGGACAGTACACTAGCGGGAACTCAGATACGCAGTATTTT.

The J gene is TRBJ2-1, the V gene TRBV4-2; 8 nucleotides agree with TRBD2. The length of the CDR3 is 17 residues. Germline V gene lookup returns CDR1 LGHNA and CDR2 YNFKEQ. V lost 0 bases and J lost 3; bases outside the gene matches: 7. The CDR3 DNA is TGTGCCAGCAGCCAAGATCTTGCGAGCGGGGGCTACAATGAGCAGTTCTTC. Translating gives CASSQDLASGGYNEQFF.

This clonotype was counted at least ten times. The chain carries TRBV6-1 and TRBJ1-3; D possibly corresponds to TRBD1 (5 bases). CDR3 length equals 14 residues. The germline V gene has CDR1 MNHNS and CDR2 SASEGT. V gave up 6 bases and J gave up 4 bases, with 13 bases separating them. The CDR3 DNA is TGTGCCAGCAGGGGAACGGGGCTCGGAAACACCATATATTTT. Amino acids: CASRGTGLGNTIYF.

This clonotype showed up many times. The chain is built from TRBV12-3 or TRBV12-4 and TRBJ1-5; D is ambiguous. Deletions cut 7 bases from V and 0 bases from J, with 22 bases between. The CDR3 has 18 amino acids. The CDR3 DNA sequence: TGTGCCAGCAACTCCCCAGATTGGGGATCGATTAGCAATCAGCCCCAGCATTTT. Its translation: CASNSPDWGSISNQPQHF.

In this sample, this clonotype turned up many times. The rearrangement uses TRBV24-1 and TRBJ2-1; 8 bases align to TRBD1. CDR3 length: 15 amino acids. Per germline, CDR1 KGHDR and CDR2 SFDVKD. Unmatched junction bases numbered 5, after V lost 4 bases and J lost 4 bases. The CDR3 nucleotides are TGTGCCACCAGTGACCCTAGGGACAGGTACAATGAGCAGTTCTTC. Translating gives CATSDPRDRYNEQFF.

The rearrangement uses TRBV21-1 and TRBJ2-1; TRBD2, as called in the table, went unchecked against the DNA. TRBV21-1 is a pseudogene locus. The CDR3 runs to 18 residues. The CDR3 reads CASSNNGLGTSGCNEQFF. CDR3 coding DNA: TGTGCCAGCAGCAATAACGGACTCGGGACTAGCGGGTGCAATGAGCAGTTCTTC.

This clonotype was observed a handful of times. J is TRBJ2-5 and V is TRBV4-1, with TRBD2 matching 7 bases. The germline V gene has CDR1 MGHRA and CDR2 YSYEKL. The CDR3 is made up of 15 amino acids. V lost 1 base and J lost 4; bases outside the gene matches: 6. The CDR3 nucleotides read TGCGCCAGCAGCCAAGTGGCGGGAGTTGGAGAGACCCAGTACTTC. Its translation is CASSQVAGVGETQYF.

At least ten counts were recorded for this clonotype. The rearrangement joins TRBV4-3 to TRBJ1-6; 7 nucleotides agree with TRBD1. With 5 bases clipped from V and 6 bases from J, the junction kept 10 bases outside the gene matches. The CDR3 has 16 residues. Germline V gene data show CDR1 as LGHNA and CDR2 as YSLEER. The chain's CDR3 is CASSGRPGQLNSPLHF. The CDR3 DNA reads TGCGCCAGCAGCGGTCGACCGGGACAGCTTAATTCACCCCTCCACTTT.

A remark on this clonotype: It may be a read error: a sequence one base away is much more abundant. The chain carries TRBV6-1 and TRBJ1-1; D ambiguous. Germline CDR1 reads MNHNS; CDR2 reads SASEGT. The CDR3 spans 16 residues. V lost 0 bases and J lost 3, with 14 bases in between. The chain's CDR3 is CASSEAGTSRYTEAFF. CDR3 coding DNA: TGTGCCAGCAGTGAAGCAGGCACCTCGCGTTACACTGAAGCTTTCTTT.

V is TRBV7-2 and J is TRBJ1-5; tentative D call: TRBD1 (6 bases). This CDR3 region has 14 residues. Germline loops: CDR1 SGHTA, CDR2 FQGNSA. The V end lost 6 bases, the J end lost 2 bases, and 11 bases lay between the germline ends. The CDR3 DNA is TGTGCCAGCAGTAACAGGGATGGCAATCAGCCCCAGCATTTT. Protein product: CASSNRDGNQPQHF.

A few counts support this clonotype. The chain has TRBV7-9 and TRBJ2-7; no firm D call. CDR3 length: 13 amino acids. The germline V gene encodes CDR1 SEHNR and CDR2 FQNEAQ (reference sequence). Trimming left V 5 bases short and J 6 bases short, with 14 bases between. The CDR3 DNA follows: TGTGCCAGCAGCCCCCCAAAATTCGGCGAGCAGTACTTC. Protein: CASSPPKFGEQYF.

This sequence joins TRBV10-3 and TRBJ2-1; perhaps TRBD2 as D (6 bases). The germline V and J ends were trimmed by 8 bases and 8 bases, with 13 bases remaining between them. The CDR3 consists of 12 residues. Per the germline V gene, CDR1 is ENHRY and CDR2 is SYGVKD. The CDR3: CAIGPGLHEQFF. The CDR3 DNA follows: TGTGCCATCGGCCCGGGACTTCATGAGCAGTTCTTC.

This clonotype appeared many times. This chain joins TRBV29-1 and TRBJ2-7, with TRBD2 as a possible D gene (6 bases). CDR1 is SQVTM, CDR2 ANQGSEA, per germline. With 4 bases removed from V and 3 bases from J, the gap between germline ends came to 16 bases. This CDR3 has 14 residues. This chain's CDR3 is CSVGWSGGNYEQYF. CDR3 nucleotides: TGCAGCGTTGGGTGGTCTGGCGGGAACTACGAGCAGTACTTC.

The chain is built from TRBV5-1 and TRBJ2-2; the D is unclear. Per the germline V gene, CDR1 is SGHRS and CDR2 is YFSETQ. CDR3 length: 12 residues. Deletions cut 1 base from V and 7 bases from J, with 5 bases between. Written as DNA, the CDR3 is TGCGCCAGCAGCTTGTGGCTCGGGGAGCTGTTTTTT. Translating gives CASSLWLGELFF.

In its sample, this clonotype was seen many times. The V and J genes are TRBV12-3 or TRBV12-4 and TRBJ1-6; D gene uncertain. CDR3 length: 14 amino acids. V gave up 3 bases and J gave up 10 bases, with 13 bases separating them. The CDR3 is CASSLTTLGSPLHF. DNA of the CDR3: TGTGCCAGCAGTTTGACAACCCTGGGGTCACCCCTCCACTTT.

The genes are TRBV5-1 and TRBJ2-7; 8 bases match TRBD1. Germline CDR1 reads SGHRS; CDR2 reads YFSETQ. V trimming: 4 bases; J trimming: 3 bases; junction bases outside the gene matches: 3. The CDR3 has 13 amino acids. The CDR3 sequence is CASSITGGYEQYF. DNA of the CDR3: TGCGCCAGCAGCATTACAGGGGGCTACGAGCAGTACTTC.